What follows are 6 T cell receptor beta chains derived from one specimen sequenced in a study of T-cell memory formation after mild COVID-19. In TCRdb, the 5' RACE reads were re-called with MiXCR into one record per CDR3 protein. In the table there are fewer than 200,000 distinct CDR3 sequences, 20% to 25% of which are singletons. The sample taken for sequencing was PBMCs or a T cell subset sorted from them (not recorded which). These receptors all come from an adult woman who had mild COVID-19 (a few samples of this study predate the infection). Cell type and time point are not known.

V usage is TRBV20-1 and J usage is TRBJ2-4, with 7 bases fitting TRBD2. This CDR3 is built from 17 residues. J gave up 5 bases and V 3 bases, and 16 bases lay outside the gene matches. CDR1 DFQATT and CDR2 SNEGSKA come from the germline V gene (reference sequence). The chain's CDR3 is CSASGGVRGSLQNIQYF. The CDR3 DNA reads TGCAGTGCTAGTGGGGGGGTGAGGGGTTCCCTCCAAAACATTCAGTACTTC.

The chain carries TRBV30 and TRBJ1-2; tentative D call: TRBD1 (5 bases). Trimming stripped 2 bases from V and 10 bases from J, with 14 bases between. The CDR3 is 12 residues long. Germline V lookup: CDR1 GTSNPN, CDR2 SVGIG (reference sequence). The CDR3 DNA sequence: TGTGCCTGGAGTCCAACAGTACAGGACTACACCTTC. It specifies CAWSPTVQDYTF.

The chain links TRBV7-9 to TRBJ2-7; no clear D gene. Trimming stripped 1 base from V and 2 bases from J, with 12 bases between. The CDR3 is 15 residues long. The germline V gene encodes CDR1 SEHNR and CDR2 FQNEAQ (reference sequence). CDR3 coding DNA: TGTGCCAGCAGCTTAGTGGCGGTTCTCACCTACGAGCAGTACTTC. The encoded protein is CASSLVAVLTYEQYF.

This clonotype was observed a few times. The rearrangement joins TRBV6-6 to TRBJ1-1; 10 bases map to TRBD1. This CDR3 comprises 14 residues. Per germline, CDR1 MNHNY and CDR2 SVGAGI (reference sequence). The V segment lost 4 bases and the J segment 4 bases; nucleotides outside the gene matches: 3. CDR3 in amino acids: CASSSDRGGTEAFF. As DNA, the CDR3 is TGTGCCAGCAGTTCGGACAGGGGGGGCACTGAAGCTTTCTTT.

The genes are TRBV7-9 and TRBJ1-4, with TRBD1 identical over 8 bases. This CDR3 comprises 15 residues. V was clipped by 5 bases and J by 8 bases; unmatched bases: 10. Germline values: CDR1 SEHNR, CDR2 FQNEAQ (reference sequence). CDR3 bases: TGTGCCAGCAGCCAATCGGACAGGGATCTAGAAAAACTGTTTTTT. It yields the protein CASSQSDRDLEKLFF.

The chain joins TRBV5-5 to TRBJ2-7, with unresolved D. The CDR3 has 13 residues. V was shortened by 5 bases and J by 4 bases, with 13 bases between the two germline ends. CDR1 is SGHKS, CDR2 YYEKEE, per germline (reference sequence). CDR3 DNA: TGTGCCAGCAGGGAGTCCTGGGCTTACGAGCAGTACTTC. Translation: CASRESWAYEQYF.